The 9 T cell receptor beta chains below were found in one sample sequenced in a study of shared clonotypes between healthy human individuals. Here immunoSEQ multiplex PCR was the method, and the copy in TCRdb shows in-frame clones only, minus some. The repertoire includes a few million clones, over 85% of them detected once, and over 0.12% sits in the top ten. Input material: naive CD4+ T cells sorted from blood. Described subset: CD45RA+ positively selected. Receptor source: a man younger than 30 in good health.

The CDR3 is CASSWRGSYEQYF. The DNA of the CDR3 is TGTGCCAGCAGTTGGCGGGGCTCCTACGAGCAGTACTTC. This sequence joins TRBV6-5 and TRBJ2-7; D is possibly TRBD2 (6 bases). CDR1 and CDR2 (germline): MNHEY, SVGAGI. The CDR3 consists of 13 residues. V lost 4 bases, J lost 0 bases, and 7 bases lay in between.

This rearrangement joins TRBV6-5 to TRBJ1-3; 7 nucleotides match TRBD1. The V and J ends lost 4 bases and 0 bases, in that order; junction bases with no gene match: 3. CDR1 and CDR2 (germline): MNHEY, SVGAGI. The CDR3 totals 15 residues. CDR3 bases: TGTGCCAGCAGTTTTGGGGACAGCTCTGGAAACACCATATATTTT. Amino acids: CASSFGDSSGNTIYF.

This chain connects TRBV29-1 to TRBJ2-3, with 11 bases fitting TRBD2. V dropped 4 bases and J dropped 3; count of bases not matched to a gene: 9. The germline CDR1 and CDR2 sequences are SQVTM and ANQGSEA. CDR3 length equals 16 residues. The CDR3 nucleotides are TGCAGCGTTGCCCCTAGACTAGCGGGACTGACAGATACGCAGTATTTT. This encodes CSVAPRLAGLTDTQYF.

The V call is TRBV5-1, the J call TRBJ2-7; 10 nucleotides agree with TRBD2. The CDR3 covers 17 residues. V dropped 0 bases and J dropped 5; count of bases not matched to a gene: 11. Germline V gives CDR1 SGHRS, CDR2 YFSETQ. CDR3 sequence: CASSLGASGGAGHEQYF. The CDR3 nucleotides read TGCGCCAGCAGCTTGGGAGCTAGCGGGGGTGCCGGGCACGAGCAGTACTTC.

J is TRBJ2-5 and V is TRBV18; 10 bases line up with TRBD1. V gave up 4 bases and J gave up 5 bases; unmatched junction bases: 10. Germline CDR1 reads KGHSH; CDR2 reads LQKENI. The CDR3 sequence is 16 residues long. The CDR3: CASSHQGQGIPETQYF. CDR3 DNA sequence: TGTGCCAGCTCACACCAGGGACAGGGGATTCCGGAGACCCAGTACTTC.

Notes on this clone: The sample carries other DNA sequences with the same CDR3. The chain couples TRBV2 to TRBJ2-4; D not certain. V dropped 0 bases and J dropped 4 bases, with 4 bases sitting between them. The CDR3 runs 13 residues. CDR1 and CDR2 (germline): SNHLY, FYNNEI. CDR3 in amino acids: CASSEAGKNIQYF. Written as DNA, the CDR3 is TGTGCCAGCAGTGAAGCGGGAAAAAACATTCAGTACTTC.

The chain links TRBV19 to TRBJ2-7; TRBD1 matches 10 bases. The germline V gene has CDR1 LNHDA and CDR2 SQIVND (reference sequence). V gave up 1 base and J gave up 2 bases; unmatched junction bases: 8. The CDR3 totals 17 residues. For the CDR3, the DNA is TGTGCCAGTAGTATAGCCTCCGGGACAGGGGCTCCCTACGAGCAGTACTTC. Protein: CASSIASGTGAPYEQYF.

This clone was found a few times. V usage is TRBV30 and J usage is TRBJ1-5, with a possible D match to TRBD1 (6 bases). Germline loops: CDR1 GTSNPN, CDR2 SVGIG (reference sequence). Trimming took off 0 bases at V and 2 bases at J, with 11 bases between the two ends. The length of the CDR3 is 15 residues. DNA of the CDR3: TGTGCCTGGAGTGTACGGGGGGCTGGCAATCAGCCCCAGCATTTT. Protein sequence: CAWSVRGAGNQPQHF.

The J gene is TRBJ2-3, the V gene TRBV9; TRBD2 agrees at 10 bases. The CDR3 length is 16 residues. J was trimmed by 2 bases and V by 2 bases; bases with no gene match: 5. Germline loops: CDR1 SGDLS, CDR2 YYNGEE. The CDR3 spells CASSVGTSASTDTQYF. The CDR3, as DNA: TGTGCCAGCAGCGTGGGGACTAGCGCCTCCACAGATACGCAGTATTTT.